One and the same sample provided the 8 T cell receptor beta chains below, sequenced in a study of Graves' ophthalmopathy and Graves' hyperthyroidism. TCR beta CDR3 amplification used RNA transcripts. HTBI-primed first-round RT-PCR preceded second-round multiplex PCR. One entry per CDR3 protein results from TCRdb running MiXCR on the multiplex PCR reads. The sample holds around 170,000 distinct CDR3 sequences, more than 30% seen once. Sequencing was done on a sample of peripheral blood. The receptors derive from a woman in her thirties or forties with Graves' ophthalmopathy.

This clonotype appeared many times. The V call is TRBV10-3, the J call TRBJ1-5; TRBD1 matches 7 bases. Trimming removed 5 bases from V and 5 bases from J; junction bases left unmatched: 3. From germline, CDR1 is ENHRY and CDR2 SYGVKD. The CDR3 is made up of 13 amino acids. CDR3 sequence: CAISPQGDQPQHF. In nucleotides, the CDR3 is TGTGCCATCAGTCCGCAGGGGGATCAGCCCCAGCATTTT.

This clonotype was recorded at least ten times. This chain uses TRBV15 with TRBJ1-2; D is undetermined. The CDR3 is 14 amino acids. Germline V gene data show CDR1 as LNHNV and CDR2 as YYDKDF (reference sequence). V lost 1 base, J lost 2 bases, and 8 bases lay in between. The CDR3 region is CATSRGGGNYGYTF. In DNA, the CDR3 is TGTGCCACCAGCAGAGGCGGCGGAAACTATGGCTACACCTTC.

This clonotype came up many times. The chain links TRBV6-2 or TRBV6-3 to TRBJ2-7; unclear D gene. V lost 3 bases to trimming and J lost 4 bases, with 4 bases between them. The CDR3 contains 11 residues. In germline, CDR1 is MNHEY, CDR2 SVGEGT. The CDR3 loop is CASSYQYEQYF. The CDR3 coding sequence is TGTGCCAGCAGTTATCAATACGAGCAGTACTTC.

The chain recombines TRBV11-3 with TRBJ1-1; 7 nucleotides line up with TRBD1. V was clipped by 2 bases and J by 3 bases; unmatched bases: 6. Germline CDR1 SGHNT, CDR2 YENEEA. The CDR3 runs 15 residues. DNA of the CDR3: TGTGCCAGCAGCTTATTTGGCCAGGGGGACACTGAAGCTTTCTTT. Translated, it gives CASSLFGQGDTEAFF.

This clonotype was counted at least ten times. The chain carries TRBV28 and TRBJ1-1; 9 nucleotides match TRBD1. Germline V gives CDR1 MDHEN, CDR2 SYDVKM. The CDR3 is 15 residues long. Trimming removed 5 bases from V and 4 bases from J; junction bases left unmatched: 8. In DNA form, the CDR3 reads TGTGCCAGCAGTCCTCAACAGGGGGCTGGCACTGAAGCTTTCTTT. As protein: CASSPQQGAGTEAFF.

This clonotype appeared many times. The chain uses TRBV12-3 or TRBV12-4 and TRBJ1-2; possible D gene TRBD1, 5 bases. The V and J ends lost 2 bases and 5 bases respectively, with 9 bases between them. The CDR3 is made up of 13 amino acids. CDR3 protein: CASSLSGVYGYTF. The DNA for the CDR3 is TGTGCCAGCAGTTTATCGGGGGTGTATGGCTACACCTTC.

This clonotype appeared many times. This chain joins TRBV28 and TRBJ1-2; 8 bases line up with TRBD1. J lost 4 bases, V lost 6 bases, and 4 bases had no gene match. The CDR3 covers 13 residues. Germline CDR1 and CDR2: MDHEN and SYDVKM. The CDR3 loop reads CASRIGQGYGYTF. The CDR3 coding sequence is TGTGCCAGCAGGATAGGACAGGGCTATGGCTACACCTTC.

Only a few counts were recorded for this clonotype. The gene calls are TRBV6-1 and TRBJ2-5; D is undetermined. Germline assignment: CDR1 MNHNS and CDR2 SASEGT. The CDR3 loop spans 13 amino acids. Trimming took 2 bases from V and 5 from J, leaving 9 bases between them. The CDR3 DNA reads as TGTGCCAGCAGTGAACCTACCAGGGAGACCCAGTACTTC. The encoded protein is CASSEPTRETQYF.